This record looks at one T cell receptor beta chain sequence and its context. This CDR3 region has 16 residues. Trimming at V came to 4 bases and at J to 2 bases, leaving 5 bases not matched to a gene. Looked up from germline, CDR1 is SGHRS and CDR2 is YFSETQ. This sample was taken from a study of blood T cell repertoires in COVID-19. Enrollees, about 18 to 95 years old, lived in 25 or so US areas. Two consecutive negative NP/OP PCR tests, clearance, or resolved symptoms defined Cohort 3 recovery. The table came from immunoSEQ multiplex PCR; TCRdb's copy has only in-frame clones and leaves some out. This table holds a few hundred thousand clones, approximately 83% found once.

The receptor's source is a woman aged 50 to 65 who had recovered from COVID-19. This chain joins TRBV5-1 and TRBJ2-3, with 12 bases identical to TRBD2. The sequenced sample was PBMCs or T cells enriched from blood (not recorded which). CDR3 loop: CASSPGLAGPTDTQYF. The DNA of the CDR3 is TGCGCCAGCAGCCCCGGACTAGCGGGACCCACAGATACGCAGTATTTT.